One T cell receptor (beta chain) is described in this entry. Its antigen remains unknown. The data were obtained in a study of cytomegalovirus exposure and HLA in healthy donors. Study background: Among the roughly 400 genotyped donors, approximately 82% were placed in the Caucasian-associated ancestry cluster.

Study results and limitations: Presence/absence analyses took donor sequencing depth as roughly uniform.

In germline, CDR1 is LGHNA, CDR2 YNFKEQ. V was trimmed by 0 bases and J by 2 bases, leaving 14 bases between them. The CDR3 spans 17 residues. Amplification used 60 Vbeta primers and 13 Jbeta primers. Data came from immunoSEQ multiplex PCR; TCRdb stores just in-frame clones and leaves some out. Altogether about 210,000 clones are present, more than 75% being singletons, with the ten largest covering around 6%. The chain is built from TRBV4-2 and TRBJ1-3, with D unresolved. The receptor's source is a man in his forties in good health and CMV-seropositive. The sample was PBMCs. The CDR3 protein is CASSQDLRSGTGNTIYF. The CDR3 region has the DNA TGTGCCAGCAGCCAAGATCTCAGATCAGGCACTGGAAACACCATATATTTT.